The 17 T cell receptor beta chains listed next were all sequenced from one sample in a study of blood T cell repertoires in COVID-19. Sequenced by immunoSEQ multiplex PCR; TCRdb stores in-frame clones only, minus some. The sample shows about 300,000 clones, more than 80% of them seen only once. The specimen sequenced was peripheral blood. The receptors originated from a woman aged 45-65 years with COVID-19, enrolled during active disease.

This chain uses TRBV6-6 with TRBJ1-2; the D gene is possibly TRBD1 (6 bases). The CDR3 totals 13 residues. Germline lookup yields CDR1 MNHNY and CDR2 SVGAGI (reference sequence). V was trimmed by 6 bases and J by 4 bases, leaving 12 bases between them. As DNA, the CDR3 is TGTGCCAGCAGACCGACAGGACCCTATGGCTACACCTTC. Translating it yields CASRPTGPYGYTF.

CDR3 sequence reads: CASSYSNRGSNYGYTF. Written as DNA, the CDR3 is TGTGCCAGCAGTTACTCGAACAGGGGGTCTAACTATGGCTACACCTTC. This chain links TRBV6-6 with TRBJ1-2; 8 positions agree with TRBD1. The CDR3 consists of 16 residues. Germline assignment: CDR1 MNHNY and CDR2 SVGAGI (reference sequence). V lost 0 bases, J lost 0 bases, and 3 bases stayed unmatched.

V usage is TRBV7-6 and J usage is TRBJ2-3, with D maybe TRBD2 (6 bases). V shed 1 base and J shed 4 bases, with 18 bases lying between them. This CDR3 comprises 17 residues. CDR1 is SGHVS and CDR2 is FNYEAQ in the germline V gene. The CDR3 DNA reads as TGTGCCAGCAGCTTAGAGGGACTTTCAACATATGCAGATACGCAGTATTTT. Translated, it gives CASSLEGLSTYADTQYF.

The chain is built from TRBV7-2 and TRBJ2-7; possible D gene TRBD2, 5 bases. Trimming pared 6 bases from V and 2 bases from J, leaving 11 bases between. The germline gives CDR1 SGHTA, CDR2 FQGNSA. The CDR3 covers 13 residues. Here the CDR3 DNA reads TGTGCCAGCAGTCTAGCTATACCCTACGAGCAGTACTTC. It is translated as CASSLAIPYEQYF. Full variable domain (outside the CDR3, taken from reference TRBV7-2 and TRBJ2-7): GAGVSQSPSNKVTEKGKDVELRCDPISGHTALYWYRQSLGQGLEFLIYFQGNSAPDKSGLPSDRFSAERTGGSVSTLTIQRTQQEDSAVYLCASSLAIPYEQYFGPGTRLTVT.

V is TRBV24-1 and J is TRBJ2-2; possible D gene TRBD1, 6 bases. The CDR3 loop spans 18 amino acids. Germline V lookup: CDR1 KGHDR, CDR2 SFDVKD. The ends were cut back, 0 bases at V and 3 bases at J, with 16 bases in the middle. This chain's CDR3 is CATSDLGGGRGDTGELFF. In DNA form, the CDR3 reads TGTGCCACCAGTGATTTGGGTGGAGGCAGGGGTGACACCGGGGAGCTGTTTTTT.

The rearrangement uses TRBV3-1 (or the pseudogene TRBV3-2) and TRBJ1-1; D ambiguous. The germline V and J ends were trimmed by 0 bases and 3 bases, with 8 bases remaining between them. The germline V gene has CDR1 LGHDT and CDR2 YNNKEL (reference sequence). CDR3 length: 14 residues. CDR3 bases: TGTGCCAGCAGCCAAGAAAGGGAGGACACTGAAGCTTTCTTT. Its translation: CASSQEREDTEAFF.

The CDR3 bases are TGTGCCAGCAGCTTAAGGGTTGTAGCGGGGGGGAATCCCTACGAGCAGTACTTC. As protein: CASSLRVVAGGNPYEQYF. This chain links TRBV7-9 with TRBJ2-7, with 11 positions matching TRBD2. Germline CDR1 reads SEHNR; CDR2 reads FQNEAQ (reference sequence). V lost 2 bases and J lost 2; bases outside the gene matches: 11. This CDR3 is built from 18 residues.

The J gene is TRBJ1-1, the V gene TRBV30; D ambiguous. CDR1 is GTSNPN and CDR2 is SVGIG in the germline V gene (reference sequence). Trimming cost V 1 base and J 0 bases, with 6 bases left between them. The CDR3 is 13 residues long. CDR3 protein: CAWSEGVNTEAFF. In DNA form, the CDR3 reads TGTGCCTGGAGTGAGGGAGTGAACACTGAAGCTTTCTTT.

The chain links TRBV11-2 to TRBJ1-2, with 8 bases aligning to TRBD1. The CDR3 spans 15 residues. CDR1 is SGHAT, CDR2 FQNNGV, per germline. With V trimmed by 4 bases and J by 4 bases, 8 bases remained unmatched. The CDR3 coding sequence is TGTGCCAGCAGCTATACTCCGGGACAGGTCTATGGCTACACCTTC. Amino acid sequence: CASSYTPGQVYGYTF.

The V gene is TRBV6-1, the J gene TRBJ1-5; the match to TRBD1 covers 8 bases. V was pared by 1 base and J by 4 bases, with 0 bases of the junction left unmatched. Germline V gene data show CDR1 as MNHNS and CDR2 as SASEGT. The CDR3 is made up of 14 amino acids. The CDR3 here is CASSEGQGNQPQHF. The CDR3 nucleotides are TGTGCCAGCAGTGAAGGACAGGGGAATCAGCCCCAGCATTTT.

This clone has only one observation. The V and J genes are TRBV7-2 and TRBJ1-4; D unclear. V was clipped by 5 bases and J by 7 bases, with 8 bases between them. This CDR3 region has 12 residues. CDR1 is SGHTA and CDR2 is FQGNSA in the germline V gene. Written as DNA, the CDR3 is TGTGCCAGCAGCCCCCTCCGTGAAAAACTGTTTTTT. Its protein product is CASSPLREKLFF.

V gene TRBV5-5 combines with J gene TRBJ1-6; D unclear. CDR3 length: 15 amino acids. The V gene's germline CDR1 is SGHKS and CDR2 YYEKEE (reference sequence). Trimming shortened V by 1 base and J by 0 bases, and 5 bases separated the two germline ends. CDR3 loop: CASSLSSSYNSPLHF. The CDR3 DNA follows: TGTGCCAGCAGCTTGTCGAGCTCCTATAATTCACCCCTCCACTTT.

The J gene is TRBJ1-1, the V gene TRBV6-5; D is perhaps TRBD1 (6 bases). V was shortened by 10 bases and J by 0 bases, with 9 bases between the two germline ends. The germline gives CDR1 MNHEY, CDR2 SVGAGI. The CDR3 extends over 12 amino acids. CDR3 in DNA: TGTGCCATCCAGGGGATGAACACTGAAGCTTTCTTT. Its translation is CAIQGMNTEAFF.

The chain employs TRBV5-1 and TRBJ2-7; perhaps TRBD1 as D (6 bases). This CDR3 is 12 amino acids long. CDR1 is SGHRS, CDR2 YFSETQ, per germline. Trimming pared 5 bases from V and 4 bases from J, leaving 10 bases between. CDR3 residues: CASSEQGYEQYF. DNA of the CDR3: TGCGCCAGCAGTGAACAGGGTTACGAGCAGTACTTC.

The J gene is TRBJ2-4, the V gene TRBV6-2 or TRBV6-3, with TRBD1 identical over 7 bases. This CDR3 is 18 amino acids long. The germline V gene has CDR1 MNHEY and CDR2 SVGEGT. V shed 0 bases and J 0 bases; nucleotides not matched to a gene: 8. For the CDR3, the DNA is TGTGCCAGCAGTTACTCCAGGACAGGACCAGTAGCCAAAAACATTCAGTACTTC. As protein: CASSYSRTGPVAKNIQYF.

V is TRBV19 and J is TRBJ2-5, with 9 positions matching TRBD2. This CDR3 contains 14 residues. Trimming cost V 3 bases and J 4 bases; bases outside gene matches: 3. Germline V gives CDR1 LNHDA, CDR2 SQIVND (reference sequence). The CDR3 DNA reads TGTGCCAGTAGTATCGCGGGAGGGCGAGAGACCCAGTACTTC. Residues: CASSIAGGRETQYF.

V and J are TRBV24-1 and TRBJ2-1; the match to TRBD2 covers 12 bases. J gave up 0 bases and V 3 bases, and 8 bases lay outside the gene matches. This CDR3 is built from 19 residues. Germline loops: CDR1 KGHDR, CDR2 SFDVKD. CDR3 region: CATSDPLAGGPSSYNEQFF. CDR3 bases: TGTGCCACCAGTGATCCCCTAGCGGGAGGGCCTAGCTCCTACAATGAGCAGTTCTTC.